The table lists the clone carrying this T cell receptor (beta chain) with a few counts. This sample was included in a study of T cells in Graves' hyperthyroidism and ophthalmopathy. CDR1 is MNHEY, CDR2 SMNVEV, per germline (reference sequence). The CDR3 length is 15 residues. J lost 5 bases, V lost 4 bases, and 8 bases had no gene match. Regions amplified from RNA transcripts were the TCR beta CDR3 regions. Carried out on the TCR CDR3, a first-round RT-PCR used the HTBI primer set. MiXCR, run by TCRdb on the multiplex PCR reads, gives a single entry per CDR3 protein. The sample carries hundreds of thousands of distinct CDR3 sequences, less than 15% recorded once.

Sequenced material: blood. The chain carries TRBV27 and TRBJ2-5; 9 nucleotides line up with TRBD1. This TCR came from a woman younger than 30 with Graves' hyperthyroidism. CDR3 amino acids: CASSSRGTGLETQYF. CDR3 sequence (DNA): TGTGCCAGCAGTTCTAGGGGGACAGGGCTGGAGACCCAGTACTTC.